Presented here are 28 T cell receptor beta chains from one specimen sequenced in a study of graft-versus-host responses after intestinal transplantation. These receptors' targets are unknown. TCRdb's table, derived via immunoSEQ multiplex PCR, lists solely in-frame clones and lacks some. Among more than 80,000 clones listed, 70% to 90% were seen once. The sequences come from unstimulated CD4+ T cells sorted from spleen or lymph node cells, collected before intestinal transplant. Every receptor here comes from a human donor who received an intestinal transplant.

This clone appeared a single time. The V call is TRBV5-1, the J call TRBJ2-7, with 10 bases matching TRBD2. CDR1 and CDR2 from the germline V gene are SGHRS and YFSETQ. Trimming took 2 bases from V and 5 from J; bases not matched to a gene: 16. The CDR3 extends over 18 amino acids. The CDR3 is CASSFSGSGGAGFDEQYF. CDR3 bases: TGCGCCAGCAGCTTTTCAGGCAGCGGGGGGGCTGGTTTCGACGAGCAGTACTTC.

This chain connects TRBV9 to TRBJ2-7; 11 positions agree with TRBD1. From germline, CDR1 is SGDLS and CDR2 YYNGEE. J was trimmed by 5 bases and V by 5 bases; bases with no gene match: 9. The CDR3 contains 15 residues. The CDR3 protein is CASSSQGQGVHEQYF. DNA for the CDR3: TGTGCCAGCAGTTCCCAGGGACAGGGGGTCCACGAGCAGTACTTC.

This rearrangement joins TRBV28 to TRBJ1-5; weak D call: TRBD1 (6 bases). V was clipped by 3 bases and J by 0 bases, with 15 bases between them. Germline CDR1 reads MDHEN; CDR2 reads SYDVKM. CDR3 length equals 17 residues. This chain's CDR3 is CASSFIGGPNSNQPQHF. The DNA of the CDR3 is TGTGCCAGCAGTTTCATCGGGGGGCCTAATAGCAATCAGCCCCAGCATTTT.

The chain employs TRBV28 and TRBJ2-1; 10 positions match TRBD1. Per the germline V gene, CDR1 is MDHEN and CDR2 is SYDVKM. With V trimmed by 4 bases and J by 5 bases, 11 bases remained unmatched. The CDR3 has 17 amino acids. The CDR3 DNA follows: TGTGCCAGCAGTTCCGCCGCCGGGACAGGGGCGCACAATGAGCAGTTCTTC. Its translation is CASSSAAGTGAHNEQFF. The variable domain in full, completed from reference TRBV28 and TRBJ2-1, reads DVKVTQSSRYLVKRTGEKVFLECVQDMDHENMFWYRQDPGLGLRLIYFSYDVKMKEKGDIPEGYSVSREKKERFSLILESASTNQTSMYLCASSSAAGTGAHNEQFFGPGTRLTVL.

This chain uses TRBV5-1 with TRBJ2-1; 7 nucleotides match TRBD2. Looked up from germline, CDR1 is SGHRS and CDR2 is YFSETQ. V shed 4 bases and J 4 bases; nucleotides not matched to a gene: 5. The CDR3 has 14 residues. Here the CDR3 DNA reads TGCGCCAGCAGCCCAACAGCGGGATACAATGAGCAGTTCTTC. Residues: CASSPTAGYNEQFF.

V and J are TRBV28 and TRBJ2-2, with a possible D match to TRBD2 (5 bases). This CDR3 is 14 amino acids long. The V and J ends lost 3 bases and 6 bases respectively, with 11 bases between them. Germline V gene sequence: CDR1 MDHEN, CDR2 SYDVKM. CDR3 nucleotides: TGTGCCAGCAGTTTCCGCTTACTAGCCGGGGAGCTGTTTTTT. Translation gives CASSFRLLAGELFF.

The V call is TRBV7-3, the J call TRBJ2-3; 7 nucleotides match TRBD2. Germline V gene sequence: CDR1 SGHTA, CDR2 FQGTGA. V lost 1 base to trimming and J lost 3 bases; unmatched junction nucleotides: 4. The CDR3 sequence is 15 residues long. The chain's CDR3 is CASSLRASGTDTQYF. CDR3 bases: TGTGCCAGCAGCTTAAGGGCTAGCGGTACAGATACGCAGTATTTT. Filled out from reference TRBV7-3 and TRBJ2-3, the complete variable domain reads GAGVSQTPSNKVTEKGKYVELRCDPISGHTALYWYRQSLGQGPEFLIYFQGTGAADDSGLPNDRFFAVRPEGSVSTLKIQRTERGDSAVYLCASSLRASGTDTQYFGPGTRLTVL.

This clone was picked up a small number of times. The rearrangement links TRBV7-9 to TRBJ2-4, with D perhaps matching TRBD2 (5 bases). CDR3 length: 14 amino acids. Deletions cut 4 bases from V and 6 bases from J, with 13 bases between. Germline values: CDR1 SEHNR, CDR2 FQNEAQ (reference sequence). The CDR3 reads CASSSFERGNIQYF. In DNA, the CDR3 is TGTGCCAGCAGCTCCTTTGAACGGGGAAACATTCAGTACTTC.

The CDR3 DNA sequence: TGTGCCAGCAGCCCTAAGGGGGAAGCAGTCTCCTACGAGCAGTACTTC. Protein sequence: CASSPKGEAVSYEQYF. The rearrangement joins TRBV11-2 to TRBJ2-7; maybe TRBD1 (6 bases). Germline V gene lookup returns CDR1 SGHAT and CDR2 FQNNGV. Trimming removed 5 bases from V and 0 bases from J, with 17 bases in between. The CDR3 consists of 16 residues.

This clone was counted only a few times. Written as DNA, the CDR3 is TGCGCCAGCAGCCCGGGGACAGGGGGCGCGGGTCAGCCCCAGCATTTT. Protein sequence: CASSPGTGGAGQPQHF. The chain employs TRBV5-1 and TRBJ1-5, with 12 bases identical to TRBD1. This CDR3 contains 16 residues. The V segment lost 4 bases and the J segment 6 bases; nucleotides outside the gene matches: 8. Germline V gives CDR1 SGHRS, CDR2 YFSETQ.

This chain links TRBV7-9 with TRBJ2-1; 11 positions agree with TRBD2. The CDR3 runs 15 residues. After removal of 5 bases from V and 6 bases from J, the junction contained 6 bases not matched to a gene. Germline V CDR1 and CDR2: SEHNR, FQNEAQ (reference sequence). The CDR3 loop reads CASSPGTSGLNEQFF. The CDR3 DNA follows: TGTGCCAGCAGCCCCGGGACTAGCGGACTCAATGAGCAGTTCTTC.

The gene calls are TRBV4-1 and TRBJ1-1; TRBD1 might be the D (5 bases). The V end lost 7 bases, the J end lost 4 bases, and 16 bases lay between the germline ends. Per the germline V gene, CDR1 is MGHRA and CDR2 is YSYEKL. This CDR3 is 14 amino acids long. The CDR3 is CASKGQGRGTEAFF. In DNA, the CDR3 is TGCGCCAGCAAGGGGCAGGGTAGGGGCACTGAAGCTTTCTTT.

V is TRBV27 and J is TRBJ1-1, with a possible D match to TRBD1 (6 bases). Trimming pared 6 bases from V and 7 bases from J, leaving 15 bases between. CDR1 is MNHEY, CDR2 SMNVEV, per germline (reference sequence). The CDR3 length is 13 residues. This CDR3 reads CASRNTGKVEAFF. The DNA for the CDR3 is TGTGCCAGCAGAAATACAGGGAAGGTTGAAGCTTTCTTT.

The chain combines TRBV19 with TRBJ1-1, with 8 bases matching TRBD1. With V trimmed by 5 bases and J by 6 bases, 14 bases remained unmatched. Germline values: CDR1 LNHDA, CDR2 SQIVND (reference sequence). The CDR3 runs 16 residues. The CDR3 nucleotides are TGTGCCAGTAGTGTACAGGGGGTTAGTCTTAACGCTGAAGCTTTCTTT. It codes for CASSVQGVSLNAEAFF. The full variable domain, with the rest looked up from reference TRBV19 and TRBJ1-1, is DGGITQSPKYLFRKEGQNVTLSCEQNLNHDAMYWYRQDPGQGLRLIYYSQIVNDFQKGDIAEGYSVSREKKESFPLTVTSAQKNPTAFYLCASSVQGVSLNAEAFFGQGTRLTVV.

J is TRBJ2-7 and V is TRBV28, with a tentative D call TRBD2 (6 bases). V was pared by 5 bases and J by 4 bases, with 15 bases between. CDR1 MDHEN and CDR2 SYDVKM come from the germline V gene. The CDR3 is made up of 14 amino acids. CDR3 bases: TGTGCCAGCAGTCCCCCCGGAGGGACTTACGAGCAGTACTTC. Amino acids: CASSPPGGTYEQYF.

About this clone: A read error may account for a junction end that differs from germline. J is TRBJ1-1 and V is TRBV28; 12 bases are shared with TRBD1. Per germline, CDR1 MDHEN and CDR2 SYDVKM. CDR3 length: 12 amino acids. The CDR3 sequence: CASSLPGTGGRF. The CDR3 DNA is TGTGCCAGCAGCCTCCCAGGGACAGGGGGCAGGTTT.

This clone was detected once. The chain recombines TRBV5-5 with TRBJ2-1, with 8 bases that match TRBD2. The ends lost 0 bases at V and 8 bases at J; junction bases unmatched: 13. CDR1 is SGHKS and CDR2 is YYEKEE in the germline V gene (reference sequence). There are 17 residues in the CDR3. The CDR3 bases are TGTGCCAGCAGCTTGGAGCCCGGGACTAGGGTATACGATGAGCAGTTCTTC. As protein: CASSLEPGTRVYDEQFF.

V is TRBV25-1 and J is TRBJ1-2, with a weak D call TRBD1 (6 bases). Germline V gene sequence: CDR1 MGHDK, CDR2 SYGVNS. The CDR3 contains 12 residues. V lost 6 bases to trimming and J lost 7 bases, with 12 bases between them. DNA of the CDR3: TGTGCCAGCAGGGAAACAGGGAGTGGCTACACCTTC. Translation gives CASRETGSGYTF.

CDR3 region: CASSRGLAGGGTQYF. The CDR3 DNA reads TGTGCCAGCAGTAGAGGACTAGCGGGAGGTGGGACCCAGTACTTC. The gene calls are TRBV6-5 and TRBJ2-5; 14 bases align to TRBD2. The germline CDR1 and CDR2 sequences are MNHEY and SVGAGI. CDR3 length: 15 amino acids. With 5 bases clipped from V and 7 bases from J, the junction kept 6 bases outside the gene matches.

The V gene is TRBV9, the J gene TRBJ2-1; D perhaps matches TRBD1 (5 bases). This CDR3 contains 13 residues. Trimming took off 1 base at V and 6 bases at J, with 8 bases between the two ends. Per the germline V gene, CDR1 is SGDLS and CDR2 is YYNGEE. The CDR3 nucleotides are TGTGCCAGCAGCGTACAGGGCCTCAATGAGCAGTTCTTC. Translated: CASSVQGLNEQFF.

The CDR3 loop is CASSLGTDNSPLHF. CDR3 DNA: TGTGCCAGCAGTCTAGGGACAGACAATTCACCCCTCCACTTT. The genes are TRBV5-6 and TRBJ1-6; TRBD1 aligns across 7 bases. Germline trimming cut 5 bases from V and 7 bases from J; bases unmatched to any gene: 6. Germline V CDR1 and CDR2: SGHDT, YYEEEE. CDR3 length equals 14 residues.

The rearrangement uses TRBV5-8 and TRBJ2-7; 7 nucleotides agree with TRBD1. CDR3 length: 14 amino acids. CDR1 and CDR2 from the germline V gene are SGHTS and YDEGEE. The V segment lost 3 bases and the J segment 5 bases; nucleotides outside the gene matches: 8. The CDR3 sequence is CASSSRQGLDEQYF. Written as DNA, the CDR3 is TGTGCCAGCAGCTCCCGACAGGGTCTCGACGAGCAGTACTTC.

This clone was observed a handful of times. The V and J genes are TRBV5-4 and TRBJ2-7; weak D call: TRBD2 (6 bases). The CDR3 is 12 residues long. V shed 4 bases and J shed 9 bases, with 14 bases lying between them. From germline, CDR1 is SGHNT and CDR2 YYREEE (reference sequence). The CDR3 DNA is TGTGCCAGCAGCACCGGGACTGGACCGCAGTACTTC. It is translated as CASSTGTGPQYF.

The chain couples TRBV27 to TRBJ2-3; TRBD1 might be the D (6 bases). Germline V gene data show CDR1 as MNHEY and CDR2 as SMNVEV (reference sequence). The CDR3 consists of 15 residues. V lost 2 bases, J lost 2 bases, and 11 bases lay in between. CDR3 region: CASSLKGGSTDTQYF. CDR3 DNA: TGTGCCAGCAGTTTAAAAGGGGGATCCACAGATACGCAGTATTTT.

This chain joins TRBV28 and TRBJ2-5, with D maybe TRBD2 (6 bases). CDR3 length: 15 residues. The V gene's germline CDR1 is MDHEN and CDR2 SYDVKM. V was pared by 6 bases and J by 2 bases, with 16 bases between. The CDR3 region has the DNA TGTGCCAGCAGCATAACTAGCCCCTCACAAGAGACCCAGTACTTC. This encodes CASSITSPSQETQYF.

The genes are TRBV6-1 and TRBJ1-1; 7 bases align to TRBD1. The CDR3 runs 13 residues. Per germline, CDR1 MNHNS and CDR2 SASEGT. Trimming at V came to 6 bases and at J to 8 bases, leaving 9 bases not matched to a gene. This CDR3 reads CASRNQGVWEAFF. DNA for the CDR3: TGTGCCAGCAGGAACCAGGGGGTTTGGGAAGCTTTCTTT.

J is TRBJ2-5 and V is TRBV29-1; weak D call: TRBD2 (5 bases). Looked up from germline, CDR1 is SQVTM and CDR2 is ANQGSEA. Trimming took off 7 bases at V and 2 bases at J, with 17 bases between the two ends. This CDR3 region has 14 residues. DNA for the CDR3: TGCAGCGGTGGTCGACCTCCGGGGCAAGAGACCCAGTACTTC. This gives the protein CSGGRPPGQETQYF.

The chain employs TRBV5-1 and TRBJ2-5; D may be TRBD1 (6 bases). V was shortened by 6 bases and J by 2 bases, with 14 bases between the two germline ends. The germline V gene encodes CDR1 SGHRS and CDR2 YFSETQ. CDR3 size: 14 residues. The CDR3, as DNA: TGCGCCAGCACGCAGGGGCTTCAGCAAGAGACCCAGTACTTC. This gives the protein CASTQGLQQETQYF.